This T cell receptor (beta chain) was recorded in a study of regulatory T cells in long-lasting Graves disease. Study findings and constraints: New patients shared fewer public clonotypes (approximately 1,000) than persistent patients did (around 2,700).

HTBI primers from iRepertoire and Arm-PCR of CDR3 regions yielded the TCR beta libraries. Each CDR3 protein is one row after TCRdb ran MiXCR on the multiplex PCR reads. In the table there are around 500,000 distinct CDR3 sequences, less than 25% of which are singletons. This CDR3 comprises 17 residues. Losses at the gene ends were 5 bases for V and 1 base for J; bases not matched to a gene: 8. Germline values: CDR1 SEHNR, CDR2 FQNEAQ (reference sequence). As for time point: persistent/refractory GD, antithyroid drugs over 5 years with positive TRAb. From PBMCs, RNA was extracted and then used to make the TCR library. Under American Thyroid Association guidelines, Graves' disease was diagnosed. Patients were from an endocrinology department in Xi'an, China. Remarks on this clonotype: Its antigen is unknown.

The material was peripheral blood mononuclear cells (PBMCs), obtained when the disease was refractory, from a patient treated with antithyroid drugs. The rearrangement uses TRBV7-9 and TRBJ2-2, with 9 bases identical to TRBD2. The clonotype was recovered from a female donor with Graves disease. The CDR3 DNA is TGTGCCAGCAGCACCCTCCGGACTAGCGAGAACACCGGGGAGCTGTTTTTT. This translates into CASSTLRTSENTGELFF.